The T cell receptor beta chain described here comes from a study of blood T cell repertoires in COVID-19. Study in general: Whether acute or convalescent, the COVID-19 samples came from the United States, Italy and Spain.

The CDR3 sequence is 15 residues long. Looked up from germline, CDR1 is SGHDN and CDR2 is FVKESK. Trimming took 4 bases from V and 6 from J; bases not matched to a gene: 10. In the original analysis: Amplification of reference gene primers was used by the study to estimate nucleated cell counts. This table comes from immunoSEQ multiplex PCR, and its TCRdb copy is limited to in-frame clones, with some not included. Clone size and the V and J calls come from that table; the DNA yielded D and trimming. The sample holds around 100,000 clones, approximately 84% seen once. The sequencing sample was made of peripheral blood. The clonotype originates from a woman between 35 and 50 years old with acute or convalescent COVID-19. The chain couples TRBV14 to TRBJ2-7; TRBD1 agrees at 9 bases. This chain's CDR3 is CASSLGTGRLGEQYF. In nucleotides, the CDR3 is TGTGCCAGCAGCCTAGGGACAGGGAGGCTGGGCGAGCAGTACTTC.